This T cell receptor beta chain was recovered during a study of blood T cells in healthy people across ages. The second PCR ran about 6 to 12 cycles with a sample-barcoded 5' primer and J-beta primers. TCRdb analysed the 5' RACE reads with MiXCR anew, one entry per CDR3 protein. There are fewer than 700,000 distinct CDR3 sequences in the sample; under 55% occur only once, and 20% to 25% lies in the top ten. Ranging in age from about 6 to 95, the donors were healthy Caucasian individuals from Russia. In its sample, this clonotype was seen a few times. Germline V gene sequence: CDR1 ENHRY, CDR2 SYGVKD. V gave up 2 bases and J gave up 2 bases, with 6 bases separating them. The CDR3 totals 13 residues.

The origin of this receptor is a man older than 75 in good health. The sample consisted of blood. The V and J genes are TRBV10-3 and TRBJ1-2; D remains unclear. The CDR3 region is CAISETKNYGYTF. As DNA, the CDR3 is TGTGCCATCAGTGAGACCAAGAACTATGGCTACACCTTC.